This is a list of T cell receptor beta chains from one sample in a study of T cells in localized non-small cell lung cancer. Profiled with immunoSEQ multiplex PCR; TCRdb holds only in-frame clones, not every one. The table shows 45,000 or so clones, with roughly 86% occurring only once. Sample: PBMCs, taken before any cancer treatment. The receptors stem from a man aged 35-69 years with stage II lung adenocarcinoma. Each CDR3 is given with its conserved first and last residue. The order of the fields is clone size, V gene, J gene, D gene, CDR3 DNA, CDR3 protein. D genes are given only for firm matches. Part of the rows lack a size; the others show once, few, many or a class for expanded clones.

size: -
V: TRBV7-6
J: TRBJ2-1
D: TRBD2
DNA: TGTGCCAGCAGCTTAGGGACCAGCGGGGTCCCTGGGGGAGAGCAGTTCTTC
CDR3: CASSLGTSGVPGGEQFF

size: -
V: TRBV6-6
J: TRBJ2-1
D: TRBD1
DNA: TGTGCCAGCAGGGTTGACAGGGGCAATGAGCAGTTCTTC
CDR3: CASRVDRGNEQFF

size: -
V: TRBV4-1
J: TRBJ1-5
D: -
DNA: TGCGCCAGCAGCCAGGCAATCTCCCAGCCCCAGCATTTT
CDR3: CASSQAISQPQHF

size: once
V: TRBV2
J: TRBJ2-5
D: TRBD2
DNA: TGTGCCAGCCGGGGAGGGGTAAAAGAGGAGACCCAGTACTTC
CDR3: CASRGGVKEETQYF

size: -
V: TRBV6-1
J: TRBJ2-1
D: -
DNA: TGTGCCAGCAGTGCCGATTATTCCCCAGTCTACAATGAGCAGTTCTTC
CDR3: CASSADYSPVYNEQFF

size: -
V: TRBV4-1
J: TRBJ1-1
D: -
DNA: TGCGCCAGCAGCCAATCCCCCTTCTTCACAGCTCGGAGAGGTGAAGCTTTCTTT
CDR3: CASSQSPFFTARRGEAFF

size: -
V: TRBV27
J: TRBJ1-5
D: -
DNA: TGTGCCAGCAGTTTATTTGGTCAGGGACACAATCAGCCCCAGCATTTT
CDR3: CASSLFGQGHNQPQHF

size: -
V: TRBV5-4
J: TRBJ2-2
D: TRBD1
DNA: TGTGCCAGCAGCTTAATGACAGGGCACGGGGAGCTGTTTTTT
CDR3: CASSLMTGHGELFF

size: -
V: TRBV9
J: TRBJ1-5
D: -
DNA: TGTGCCAGCAGCGACCGGGACATCAATCAGCCCCAGCATTTT
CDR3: CASSDRDINQPQHF

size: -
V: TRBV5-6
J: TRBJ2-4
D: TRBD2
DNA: TGTGCCAGCAGGCAACTTGGATCGGGGGGGCCGGACATTCAGTACTTC
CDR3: CASRQLGSGGPDIQYF

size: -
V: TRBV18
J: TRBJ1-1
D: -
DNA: TGTGCCAGCTCACCAGAGAGGGTTGGCACTGAAGCTCTCTTT
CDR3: CASSPERVGTEALF

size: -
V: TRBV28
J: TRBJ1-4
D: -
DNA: TGTGCCAGCAGTTTCATTGGCAGGAGGGGCGTGGATGAAAAACTGTTTTTT
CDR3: CASSFIGRRGVDEKLFF

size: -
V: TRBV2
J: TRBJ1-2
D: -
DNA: TGTGCCAGCCGGACCGATTCTAACTATGGCTACACCTTC
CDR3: CASRTDSNYGYTF

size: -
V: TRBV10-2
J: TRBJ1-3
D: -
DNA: TGCGCCAGCAGTGAGGACGGACTCTCTGGAAACACCATATATTTT
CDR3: CASSEDGLSGNTIYF

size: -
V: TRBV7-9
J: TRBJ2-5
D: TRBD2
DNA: TGTGCCAGCACCCCGGGGGGAGAAGAGACCCAGTACTTC
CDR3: CASTPGGEETQYF

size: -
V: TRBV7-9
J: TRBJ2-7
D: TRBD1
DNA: TGTGCCAGCAGCTCCACCCCGGGACAGGGGGAGCAGTACTTC
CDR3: CASSSTPGQGEQYF

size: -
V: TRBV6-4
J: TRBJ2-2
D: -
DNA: TGTGCCAGCAGCGACGCGACAGGGAACACCGGGGAGCTGTTTTTT
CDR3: CASSDATGNTGELFF

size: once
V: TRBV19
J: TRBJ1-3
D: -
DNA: TGTGCCAGTACCAGTACTAGGGGCTTTGGAAACACCATATATTTT
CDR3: CASTSTRGFGNTIYF

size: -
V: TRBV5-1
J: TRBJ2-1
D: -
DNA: TGCGCCAGCAGCTTGGAGCCTTCTAATGAGCAGTTCTTC
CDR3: CASSLEPSNEQFF

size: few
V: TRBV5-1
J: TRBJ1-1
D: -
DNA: TGCGCCAGCAGCTTGGAAGGGCCAGAAGACGCTTTCTTT
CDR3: CASSLEGPEDAFF

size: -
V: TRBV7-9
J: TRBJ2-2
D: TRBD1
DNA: TGTGCCAGCAGCACGGGGACAGGGACGGCGGACACCGGGGAGCTGTTTTTT
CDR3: CASSTGTGTADTGELFF

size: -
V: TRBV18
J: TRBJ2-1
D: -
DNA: TGTGCCAGCTCACTTCGGACGAGCTCCTACAATGAGCAGTTCTTC
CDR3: CASSLRTSSYNEQFF

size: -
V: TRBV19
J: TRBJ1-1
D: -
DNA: TGTGCCAGTAGCCTTACAGGGATGAACACTGAAGCTTTCTTT
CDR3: CASSLTGMNTEAFF

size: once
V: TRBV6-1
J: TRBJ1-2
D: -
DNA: TGTGCCAGCACTACGGGGGAATATAGTGGCTACACCTTC
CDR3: CASTTGEYSGYTF

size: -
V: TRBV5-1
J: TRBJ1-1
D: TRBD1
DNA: TGCGCCAGCAGCCTAATTCAGGGGGCGACTGAAGCTTTCTTT
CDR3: CASSLIQGATEAFF

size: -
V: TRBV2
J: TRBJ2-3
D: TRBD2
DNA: TGTGCCAGCAGGGACCCGGGACTAGCGGGGGCGGTTAGCACAGATACGCAGTATTTT
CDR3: CASRDPGLAGAVSTDTQYF

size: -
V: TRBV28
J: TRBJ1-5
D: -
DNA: TGTGCCAGCAGTTTAGAGCACCAGCCCCAGCATTTT
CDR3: CASSLEHQPQHF

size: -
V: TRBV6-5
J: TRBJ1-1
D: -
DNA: TGTGCCAGCAGACTCTCTAGGAACACTGAAGCTTTCTTT
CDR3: CASRLSRNTEAFF

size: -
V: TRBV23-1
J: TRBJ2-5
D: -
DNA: TGCGCCAGCCCTTCGACAGTCTGCGAAGAGACCCAGTACTTC
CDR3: CASPSTVCEETQYF

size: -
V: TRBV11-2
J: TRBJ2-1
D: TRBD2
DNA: TGTGCCAGCAGCTCACAGCCGGGACTAGCGGGGGGTTCCTACAATGAGCAGTTCTTC
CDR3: CASSSQPGLAGGSYNEQFF

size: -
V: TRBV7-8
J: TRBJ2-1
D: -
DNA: TGTGCCAGCAGCCCTGGCAGGGGCTCCTACAATGAGCAGTTCTTC
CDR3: CASSPGRGSYNEQFF

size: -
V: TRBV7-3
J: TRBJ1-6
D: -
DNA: TGTGCCAGCAGCTCATCCGGGACCTTAATTAATTCACCCCTCCACTTT
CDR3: CASSSSGTLINSPLHF

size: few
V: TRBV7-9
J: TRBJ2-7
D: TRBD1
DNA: TGTGCCAGCAGCCTCTCGGGACAGGGAAGGACCTACGAGCAGTACTTC
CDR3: CASSLSGQGRTYEQYF

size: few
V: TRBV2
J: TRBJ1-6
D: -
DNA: TGTGCCAGCAGTGATGCCGGGGGTAATTCACCCCTCCACTTT
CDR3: CASSDAGGNSPLHF

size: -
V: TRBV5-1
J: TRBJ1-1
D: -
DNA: TGCGCCAGCAGCCTCTCCCTTGGGGGGCGGTGGGGTGAAGCTTTCTTT
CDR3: CASSLSLGGRWGEAFF

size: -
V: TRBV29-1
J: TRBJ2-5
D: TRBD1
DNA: TGCAGCGCCCGGGCGGGGACAGGAGAAGAGACCCAGTACTTC
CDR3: CSARAGTGEETQYF

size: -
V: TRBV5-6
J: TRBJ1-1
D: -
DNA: TGTGCCAGCAGCTTGGGTCAGGCCCTGAACACTGAAGCTTTCTTT
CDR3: CASSLGQALNTEAFF

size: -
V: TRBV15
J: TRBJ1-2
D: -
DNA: TGTGCCACCAGCGTCCGCCCCCCCAACAGAGGAGGGTATGGCTACACCTTC
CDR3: CATSVRPPNRGGYGYTF

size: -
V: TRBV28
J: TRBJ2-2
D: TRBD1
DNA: TGTGCCAGCAGTTTATACCCCAGGACAGGGGACACCGGGGAGCTGTTTTTT
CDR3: CASSLYPRTGDTGELFF

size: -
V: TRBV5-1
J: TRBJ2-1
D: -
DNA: TGCGCCAGCAGCCTCCGGGCGGGTGAGCAGTTCTTC
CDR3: CASSLRAGEQFF